This T cell receptor beta chain came from a study of T cell changes during pregnancy in multiple sclerosis. Clones were read by immunoSEQ multiplex PCR, and TCRdb kept only the in-frame ones, dropping some. The sample consists of 30,000 to 40,000 clones, more than 75% of them appearing once. The V end lost 3 bases, the J end lost 4 bases, and 21 bases lay between the germline ends. The CDR3 length is 17 residues. CDR1 is MDHEN, CDR2 SYDVKM, per germline. The rearrangement joins TRBV28 to TRBJ1-2; D may be TRBD1 (6 bases). This clonotype was obtained from a female donor with multiple sclerosis, enrolled in a pregnancy study. The source material was CD8+ T cells from peripheral blood mononuclear cells, sampled in the third trimester of pregnancy. CDR3 sequence (DNA): TGTGCCAGCAGTTTGAACCCAGGGGTTGTGTTGGGCTATGGCTACACCTTC. This gives the protein CASSLNPGVVLGYGYTF.